The next 23 T cell receptor beta chains were all read from a single sample in a study of cytomegalovirus exposure and HLA in healthy donors. Amplification used 60 Vbeta primers and 13 Jbeta primers. Using immunoSEQ multiplex PCR, the repertoire was profiled, and TCRdb retains in-frame clones only, with some absent. In the table there are roughly 140,000 clones, about four fifths of which are singletons. The source material was PBMCs. These receptors all come from a man between 25 and 39 years old in good health and CMV-seropositive.

The chain carries TRBV6-1 and TRBJ1-2; TRBD1 agrees at 7 bases. Germline V gene data show CDR1 as MNHNS and CDR2 as SASEGT. The CDR3 runs to 14 residues. V was pared by 5 bases and J by 4 bases, with 7 bases of the junction left unmatched. Here the CDR3 DNA reads TGTGCCAGCAGTCCTAGGGCAGGGGGCTATGGCTACACCTTC. Residues: CASSPRAGGYGYTF.

The gene calls are TRBV5-1 and TRBJ1-6; the D gene is possibly TRBD1 (5 bases). Per the germline V gene, CDR1 is SGHRS and CDR2 is YFSETQ. V was clipped by 4 bases and J by 6 bases, with 14 bases between them. The CDR3 covers 15 residues. CDR3 protein: CASSPTGYRNSPLHF. The DNA of the CDR3 is TGCGCCAGCAGCCCAACAGGTTACCGTAATTCACCCCTCCACTTT.

The chain has TRBV4-3 and TRBJ1-5; D gene ambiguous. This CDR3 has 16 residues. The germline CDR1 and CDR2 sequences are LGHNA and YSLEER. Trimming cost V 0 bases and J 0 bases, with 9 bases left between them. CDR3 protein: CASSQDGSRSNQPQHF. CDR3 nucleotides: TGCGCCAGCAGCCAAGACGGGTCCCGTAGCAATCAGCCCCAGCATTTT.

This chain joins TRBV11-2 and TRBJ2-7, with TRBD1 matching 9 bases. Germline assignment: CDR1 SGHAT and CDR2 FQNNGV. The CDR3 is 15 amino acids. The junction had 5 bases not matched to a gene; V was cut back by 5 bases and J by 0 bases. Written as DNA, the CDR3 is TGTGCCAGCAGCATCCCGGGACAGGGCTCCTACGAGCAGTACTTC. Its protein product is CASSIPGQGSYEQYF. The full variable domain, its missing parts supplied by reference TRBV11-2 and TRBJ2-7, is EAGVAQSPRYKIIEKRQSVAFWCNPISGHATLYWYQQILGQGPKLLIQFQNNGVVDDSQLPKDRFSAERLKGVDSTLKIQPAKLEDSAVYLCASSIPGQGSYEQYFGPGTRLTVT.

This clone was detected only once. A read error may produce the germline difference seen at one junction end. V and J are TRBV19 and TRBJ2-7; D is possibly TRBD2 (5 bases). Per the germline V gene, CDR1 is LNHDA and CDR2 is SQIVND (reference sequence). The CDR3 sequence is 17 residues long. The CDR3 protein is CASSLEGETAATYEQYF. In DNA form, the CDR3 reads TGTGCCAGTAGTTTAGAGGGCGAGACGGCAGCAACCTACGAGCAGTACTTC. Together with reference TRBV19 and TRBJ2-7, the CDR3 gives the full variable domain: DGGITQSPKYLFRKEGQNVTLSCEQNLNHDAMYWYRQDPGQGLRLIYYSQIVNDFQKGDIAEGYSVSREKKESFPLTVTSAQKNPTAFYLCASSLEGETAATYEQYFGPGTRLTVT.

The table lists this clone with a few counts. This chain connects TRBV9 to TRBJ1-1; the D gene is possibly TRBD1 (5 bases). From germline, CDR1 is SGDLS and CDR2 YYNGEE. The CDR3 length is 15 residues. The ends were cut back, 2 bases at V and 0 bases at J, with 11 bases in the middle. The CDR3 protein is CASSVGGRLNTEAFF. DNA for the CDR3: TGTGCCAGCAGCGTGGGGGGACGTCTGAACACTGAAGCTTTCTTT.

V and J are TRBV7-9 and TRBJ2-5; a possible D gene is TRBD2 (5 bases). CDR1 is SEHNR and CDR2 is FQNEAQ in the germline V gene (reference sequence). This CDR3 comprises 16 residues. Trimming took off 5 bases at V and 2 bases at J, with 18 bases between the two ends. The CDR3 nucleotides read TGTGCCAGCAGCCCCCCTTTACCCAGCGGACAAGAGACCCAGTACTTC. This codes for CASSPPLPSGQETQYF.

The chain links TRBV27 to TRBJ2-7, with D possibly matching TRBD1 (6 bases). Germline assignment: CDR1 MNHEY and CDR2 SMNVEV (reference sequence). The CDR3 is 14 amino acids. The V end was cut by 4 bases, the J end by 5 bases, with 15 bases between. In DNA form, the CDR3 reads TGTGCCAGCAGTTCTGCACAGGGTTGGCACGAGCAGTACTTC. Amino acid sequence: CASSSAQGWHEQYF.

This sequence joins TRBV27 and TRBJ2-1; tentatively, D is TRBD2 (5 bases). Looked up from germline, CDR1 is MNHEY and CDR2 is SMNVEV (reference sequence). The CDR3 is 17 residues long. The V and J ends lost 0 bases and 0 bases respectively, with 12 bases between them. CDR3 sequence reads: CASSLSQRPSSYNEQFF. The CDR3 region has the DNA TGTGCCAGCAGTTTATCACAGCGGCCCAGCTCCTACAATGAGCAGTTCTTC.

The chain uses TRBV6-6 and TRBJ2-5; no definite D call. The germline gives CDR1 MNHNY, CDR2 SVGAGI (reference sequence). This CDR3 region has 14 residues. Deletions cut 6 bases from V and 5 bases from J, with 16 bases between. The CDR3 region has the DNA TGTGCCAGCAGCGACGAAAACTCGAGGGAGACCCAGTACTTC. Its translation: CASSDENSRETQYF.

This rearrangement joins TRBV27 to TRBJ2-7, with D possibly matching TRBD2 (5 bases). This CDR3 is built from 13 residues. From germline, CDR1 is MNHEY and CDR2 SMNVEV (reference sequence). The V end lost 3 bases, the J end lost 1 base, and 7 bases lay between the germline ends. The CDR3 protein is CASSFGESYEQYF. The CDR3 region has the DNA TGTGCCAGCAGTTTCGGGGAATCCTACGAGCAGTACTTC.

This clone turned up a few times. The chain couples TRBV28 to TRBJ2-7, with 7 bases aligning to TRBD1. The CDR3 has 16 residues. Trimming at V came to 8 bases and at J to 4 bases, leaving 17 bases not matched to a gene. CDR1 MDHEN and CDR2 SYDVKM come from the germline V gene. CDR3 DNA: TGTGCCAGCGCTTCCTTTACGCGCCAGGGGGTTTACGAGCAGTACTTC. It translates to CASASFTRQGVYEQYF.

This chain joins TRBV6-1 and TRBJ1-5; a possible D gene is TRBD1 (6 bases). Germline values: CDR1 MNHNS, CDR2 SASEGT. The CDR3 is made up of 12 amino acids. The V end lost 5 bases, the J end lost 7 bases, and 9 bases lay between the germline ends. DNA for the CDR3: TGTGCCAGCAGTACAGGGATCCAGCCCCAGCATTTT. It is translated as CASSTGIQPQHF.

The chain couples TRBV5-1 to TRBJ2-3, with no clear D. The CDR3 totals 15 residues. The ends were cut back, 1 base at V and 3 bases at J, with 12 bases in the middle. Germline-derived CDR1 and CDR2 are SGHRS and YFSETQ. CDR3 sequence reads: CASSLIPTRTDTQYF. In nucleotides, the CDR3 is TGCGCCAGCAGCTTGATTCCTACTCGGACAGATACGCAGTATTTT. Looking up the rest from reference TRBV5-1 and TRBJ2-3 gives the full variable domain: KAGVTQTPRYLIKTRGQQVTLSCSPISGHRSVSWYQQTPGQGLQFLFEYFSETQRNKGNFPGRFSGRQFSNSRSEMNVSTLELGDSALYLCASSLIPTRTDTQYFGPGTRLTVL.

V usage is TRBV11-2 and J usage is TRBJ2-7, with a tentative D call TRBD1 (6 bases). This CDR3 comprises 15 residues. The germline V gene has CDR1 SGHAT and CDR2 FQNNGV. Trimming cost V 1 base and J 5 bases, with 15 bases left between them. The CDR3 loop is CASSLALTGLNEQYF. The CDR3 DNA reads as TGTGCCAGCAGCTTAGCTTTAACAGGGCTGAACGAGCAGTACTTC.

This chain uses TRBV19 with TRBJ1-1; D is unresolved. The CDR3 covers 15 residues. V lost 7 bases and J lost 2, with 17 bases in between. In germline, CDR1 is LNHDA, CDR2 SQIVND (reference sequence). The CDR3 loop reads CASTTRLGGNTEAFF. The CDR3 DNA sequence: TGTGCCAGTACTACTAGGCTGGGAGGAAACACTGAAGCTTTCTTT.

The chain joins TRBV11-2 to TRBJ1-2; D gene ambiguous. Germline V gene lookup returns CDR1 SGHAT and CDR2 FQNNGV. The CDR3 loop spans 13 amino acids. Trimming stripped 1 base from V and 5 bases from J, with 8 bases between. The CDR3 coding sequence is TGTGCCAGCAGCTTAGTGCAGAAGTATGGCTACACCTTC. Amino acid sequence: CASSLVQKYGYTF.

This chain joins TRBV27 and TRBJ2-4; D may be TRBD1 (6 bases). The CDR3 contains 16 residues. Germline CDR1 MNHEY, CDR2 SMNVEV (reference sequence). Trimming stripped 4 bases from V and 2 bases from J, with 15 bases between. The CDR3 DNA reads TGTGCCAGCAGTTCCTACCTCCGGGACACCAAAAACATTCAGTACTTC. This sequence encodes CASSSYLRDTKNIQYF.

This rearrangement joins TRBV5-4 to TRBJ2-1; D is ambiguous. The CDR3 extends over 14 amino acids. The germline V gene has CDR1 SGHNT and CDR2 YYREEE (reference sequence). Trimming removed 0 bases from V and 6 bases from J, with 10 bases in between. The CDR3 DNA reads TGTGCCAGCAGCTTGGGTTTGGGCAGCAATGAGCAGTTCTTC. Translated, it gives CASSLGLGSNEQFF.

The genes are TRBV30 and TRBJ2-5; 8 positions match TRBD2. The CDR3 sequence is 16 residues long. Germline V CDR1 and CDR2: GTSNPN, SVGIG (reference sequence). Trimming removed 8 bases from V and 2 bases from J; junction bases left unmatched: 16. The CDR3 region has the DNA TGTGCCCGAAGCGTAGGAGCTAGCGGGTTACAAGAGACCCAGTACTTC. Translating gives CARSVGASGLQETQYF.

The V call is TRBV5-1, the J call TRBJ1-2; perhaps TRBD1 as D (6 bases). The CDR3 extends over 16 amino acids. In germline, CDR1 is SGHRS, CDR2 YFSETQ. V lost 2 bases and J 5 bases, leaving 19 bases between the germline ends. In DNA form, the CDR3 reads TGCGCCAGCAGCTTCCTGAGTGGACAGCAATCTTATGGCTACACCTTC. Translation: CASSFLSGQQSYGYTF.

The rearrangement uses TRBV28 and TRBJ1-1; 8 bases are a match to TRBD1. V lost 4 bases to trimming and J lost 1 base; unmatched junction nucleotides: 5. The CDR3 is made up of 15 amino acids. CDR1 is MDHEN and CDR2 is SYDVKM in the germline V gene. The CDR3 DNA follows: TGTGCCAGCAGTTCCAGGGGGCGAGGGAACACTGAAGCTTTCTTT. It encodes CASSSRGRGNTEAFF.

The chain couples TRBV28 to TRBJ2-3, with 9 positions matching TRBD1. The CDR3 has 16 residues. V was clipped by 7 bases and J by 4 bases; unmatched bases: 12. The germline CDR1 and CDR2 sequences are MDHEN and SYDVKM. The CDR3 sequence: CASKGNRGRLADTQYF. In DNA, the CDR3 is TGTGCCAGCAAAGGGAACAGGGGGCGTCTTGCAGATACGCAGTATTTT.